This T cell receptor (beta chain) comes out of a study of blood T cell repertoires in COVID-19. Background on the study: T cells, B-cell-depleted T cells, or PBMCs provided the cDNA or gDNA that served as material.

The data were produced by immunoSEQ multiplex PCR, yet TCRdb's version contains in-frame clones alone and is incomplete. The sample carries some 180,000 clones, 79% recorded once. The source of this sequence is a woman aged 70-85 years in a cohort exposed to, infected with or recovered from COVID-19 (not recorded which). Sequencing input: PBMCs or T cells enriched from blood (not recorded which).

Here the CDR3 DNA reads TGCGCCAGCAGCCAAGAAGGAGGGAGGCTCACTGGAAACACCATATATTTT. This gives the protein CASSQEGGRLTGNTIYF. This chain joins TRBV4-1 and TRBJ1-3; D gene ambiguous. The germline gives CDR1 MGHRA, CDR2 YSYEKL. The CDR3 extends over 17 amino acids. V lost 0 bases, J lost 2 bases, and 14 bases lay in between.